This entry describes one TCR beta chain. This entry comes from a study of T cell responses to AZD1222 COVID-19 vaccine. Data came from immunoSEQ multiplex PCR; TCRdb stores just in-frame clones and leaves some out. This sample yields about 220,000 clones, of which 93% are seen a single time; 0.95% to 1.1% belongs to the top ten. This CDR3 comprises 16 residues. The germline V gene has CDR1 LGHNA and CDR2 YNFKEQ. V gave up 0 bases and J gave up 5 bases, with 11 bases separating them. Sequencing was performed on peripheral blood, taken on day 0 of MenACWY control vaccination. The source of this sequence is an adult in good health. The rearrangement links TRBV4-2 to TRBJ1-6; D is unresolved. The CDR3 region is CASSQDWQLDNSPLHF. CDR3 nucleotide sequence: TGTGCCAGCAGCCAAGATTGGCAGCTAGATAATTCACCCCTCCACTTT.